This TCR beta chain originates from a study of blood T cell repertoires in COVID-19. Here immunoSEQ multiplex PCR was the method, and the copy in TCRdb shows in-frame clones only, minus some. The sample records under 75,000 clones, more than 65% being singletons. Sequencing was carried out using peripheral blood. This TCR was sampled from a woman in her 70s with acute or convalescent COVID-19.

The chain's CDR3 is CASSPQLAGGGTQYF. CDR3 coding DNA: TGTGCCAGCAGCCCCCAACTAGCGGGGGGTGGGACCCAGTACTTC. The J gene is TRBJ2-5, the V gene TRBV5-6; 12 nucleotides line up with TRBD2. The CDR3 contains 15 residues. The J segment lost 7 bases and the V segment lost 4 bases, leaving 8 bases of the junction unmatched. The germline CDR1 and CDR2 sequences are SGHDT and YYEEEE.